The 3 T cell receptor beta chains reported below all come from one sample, sequenced in a study of response to subunit inactivated influenza vaccine. TCRdb passed the RT-PCR reads through MiXCR, listing each CDR3 protein once. The sample yields roughly 500,000 distinct CDR3 sequences, around 25% seen once. Here the sequenced sample was CD4+ T cells sorted from PBMCs, taken about 5 days after vaccination. The source is a man over 45 who received an inactivated influenza vaccine.

The chain recombines TRBV11-2 with TRBJ1-5; a possible D gene is TRBD1 (5 bases). The V and J ends lost 5 bases and 1 base respectively, with 15 bases between them. Per germline, CDR1 SGHAT and CDR2 FQNNGV. The CDR3 has 16 amino acids. The CDR3 is CASSKSAGGSNQPQHF. CDR3 coding DNA: TGTGCCAGCAGCAAGAGCGCTGGGGGGAGCAATCAGCCCCAGCATTTT.

The chain joins TRBV5-1 to TRBJ2-7; a weak D match, TRBD2 (6 bases). With 0 bases removed from V and 3 bases from J, the gap between germline ends came to 13 bases. In germline, CDR1 is SGHRS, CDR2 YFSETQ. The CDR3 loop spans 15 amino acids. The CDR3 nucleotides are TGCGCCAGCAGCTTGGACGGGAGTTATAGCTACGAGCAGTACTTC. Amino acids: CASSLDGSYSYEQYF.

The chain links TRBV20-1 to TRBJ2-3; 8 nucleotides align to TRBD1. The germline CDR1 and CDR2 sequences are DFQATT and SNEGSKA (reference sequence). V was clipped by 1 base and J by 6 bases; unmatched bases: 12. There are 16 residues in the CDR3. The CDR3 sequence: CSARGFAGGDRDTQYF. The CDR3 DNA follows: TGCAGTGCTAGAGGCTTTGCAGGAGGGGACAGGGATACGCAGTATTTT.